This record looks at one TCR beta chain sequence and its context. In the PCR, 60 Vbeta and 13 Jbeta primers were used. The method was immunoSEQ multiplex PCR; TCRdb's version includes in-frame clones alone and lacks a portion of them. The table includes about 160,000 clones, 77% detected once. This sample was included in a study of cytomegalovirus exposure and HLA in healthy donors. The CDR3 loop spans 14 amino acids. Germline CDR1 is MDHEN and CDR2 is SYDVKM. V gave up 6 bases and J gave up 2 bases, with 13 bases separating them. This clonotype originated in a woman in her 30s in good health and CMV-seronegative. V and J are TRBV28 and TRBJ1-2; the D gene is possibly TRBD1 (6 bases). The sample consisted of PBMCs. The CDR3 protein is CASSRAGTNYGYTF. CDR3 in DNA: TGTGCCAGCAGCCGCGCCGGGACAAACTATGGCTACACCTTC.